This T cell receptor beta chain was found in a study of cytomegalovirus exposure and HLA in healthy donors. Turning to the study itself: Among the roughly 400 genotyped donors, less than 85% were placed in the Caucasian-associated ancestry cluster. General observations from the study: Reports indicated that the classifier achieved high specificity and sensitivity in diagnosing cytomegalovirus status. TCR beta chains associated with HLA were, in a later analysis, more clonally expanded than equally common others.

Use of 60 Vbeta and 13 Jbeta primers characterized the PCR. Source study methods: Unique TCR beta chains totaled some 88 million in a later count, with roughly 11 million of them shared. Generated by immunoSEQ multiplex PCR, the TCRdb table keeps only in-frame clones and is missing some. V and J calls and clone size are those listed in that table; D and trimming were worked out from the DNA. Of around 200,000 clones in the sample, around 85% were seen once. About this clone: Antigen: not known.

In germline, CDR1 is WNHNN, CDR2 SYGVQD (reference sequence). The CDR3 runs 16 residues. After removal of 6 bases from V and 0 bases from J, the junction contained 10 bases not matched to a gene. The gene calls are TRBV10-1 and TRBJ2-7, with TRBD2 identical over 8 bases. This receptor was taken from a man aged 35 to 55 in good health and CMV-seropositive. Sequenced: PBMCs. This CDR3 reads CASSAGREGSSYEQYF. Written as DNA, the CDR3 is TGCGCCAGCAGCGCCGGGAGGGAAGGGAGCTCCTACGAGCAGTACTTC.